The clone carrying this T cell receptor beta chain was seen only a few times. The data were obtained in a study of T cells in Graves' hyperthyroidism and ophthalmopathy. Authors of the study amplified TCR beta CDR3 regions from RNA transcripts. During a first-round RT-PCR of the TCR CDR3, the HTBI primer set was used. TCRdb re-called the multiplex PCR reads with MiXCR, one entry per CDR3 protein. The profile shows about 270,000 distinct CDR3 sequences, roughly 22% of them singletons. V lost 0 bases to trimming and J lost 0 bases; unmatched junction nucleotides: 1. CDR3 length: 15 residues. The germline CDR1 and CDR2 sequences are LGHDT and YNNKEL (reference sequence).

The sequence came from a young man with Graves' ophthalmopathy. The sequencing input was blood. This chain connects TRBV3-1 to TRBJ2-7; TRBD1 matches 8 bases. The CDR3 region has the DNA TGTGCCAGCAGCCAAGAACAGGGGGGCTCCTACGAGCAGTACTTC. Translation: CASSQEQGGSYEQYF.